This TCR beta chain was documented in a study of blood T cells in healthy people across ages (dated by TCRdb to 2014 to 2015). Study-wide context: In model experiments, template switching captured about one uniquely barcoded TCR beta cDNA molecule for every two T cells. The donors were split into four age groups: young (average 16 years), middle-aged (around 40), aged (roughly 68) and long-lived (over 80). Two additional independent replicas of 1 million unique cDNA reads from the same blood draw were analyzed for two donors (one aged 18 to 30 and one aged 80 or older). To track age-related changes in TCR beta repertoire diversity, the study relied on deep sequencing normalized with unique cDNA molecular identifiers.

Trimmed from V: 6 bases; trimmed from J: 6 bases; junction bases lacking a gene match: 8. As encoded in the germline V gene (reference sequence), CDR1 is MNHNY while CDR2 is SVGAGI. Measured from the cysteine to the phenylalanine, the CDR3 is 14 residues long. Only CDR3 DNA remains: 42 bases, in frame from the first base. Systemically healthy Caucasian individuals from Russia, approximately 39 in total and aged roughly 6 to 100 years, were included as donors. About 9.1 milliliters of peripheral blood were collected from each donor into EDTA-treated Vacutainer tubes. PBMCs were isolated by Ficoll-Paque density-gradient centrifugation, with at least 6 million obtained per sample. Trizol reagent was used to extract total RNA from PBMCs, with at least 5 micrograms per sample. Naive CD45RAhigh/CD27high T cell percentages were measured by flow cytometry on a PBMC aliquot from every donor. Receptor amplification or capture employed 5' RACE. TCRdb names Illumina HiSeq 2500 as the instrument used. A second PCR of 7 to 11 cycles was run with a J-beta primer mix and a sample-barcoded 5' primer. A template-switch 5' adaptor carrying 12 random nucleotides introduced a unique molecular identifier onto each TCR beta cDNA molecule. Each sample yielded at least 2.5 million CDR3-containing paired-end reads. First-strand cDNA synthesis was performed from all RNA using the Mint cDNA synthesis kit, with priming by a TRBC-specific oligonucleotide. After uracil-DNA glycosylase treatment, a first 18-cycle PCR used universal primers M1SS and BC2_uni_R on all cDNA. The study's own analysis went as follows. For normalization, 1 million high-quality reads, each with a distinct molecular identifier, were randomly selected from each sample. Reads with shared molecular identifiers were discarded instead of being binned into consensus sequences. MiTCR, with a Q25 quality threshold and the strictest error-elimination algorithm, was used for CDR3 identification, clonotype clustering and error correction. Lower-bound total TCR beta diversity was estimated with a nonparametric unseen species model using Euler transformation. TCRdb handled the public reads itself, with Q25 trimming in fastp and clone calling in MiXCR, and kept productive beta chains. Each entry is one CDR3 protein sequence, shown with its most common DNA and genes. These V and J calls originate from TCRdb's pipeline instead of the authors' own analysis. Present in this sample are more than 650,000 distinct CDR3 sequences, 20% to 30% of which were seen just once. The ten most abundant clones make up about 3% of the sample.

A word on this clonotype: Its target antigen remains unknown. Base quality data are lacking; no much larger clone is found one base away.

Overall study outcomes, separate from this receptor: Total diversity estimates from one million sequenced T cells were considered lower bounds and underestimates. Because profiling used bulk unsorted PBMCs, naive and antigen-experienced compartments could not be compared conclusively. Observed TCR beta diversity per million T cells fell roughly linearly with age, and a significant reduction was already apparent by age around 40. Because donor CMV infection status was unknown, age-related changes in expanded clonotypes were potentially confounded. There was a strong correlation between observed TCR beta diversity and the percentage of naive T cells measured by flow cytometry. Compared with the aged group, the long-lived group had more naive CD4+ T cells, fewer expanded clones and increased TCR diversity, suggesting age selection.

These same records also appear under a second study, on T cells of mothers and their children. As the second publication notes: The donors were nine systemically healthy Caucasian individuals, made up of three mothers and their six children. cDNA synthesis consumed the entire amount of extracted RNA, loaded at about 1.5 ug RNA in each 15 ul reaction. In the second PCR, the M1S primer introduced both the sample barcodes and 2-4 random nucleotides. More than 8 million TCR beta CDR3 reads were obtained from each mother, and some 3 million reads were obtained from each child. Thymic selection shapes the output of TCR recombination in a similar way in related and unrelated pairs, and inherited differences have a minor effect. Normalized repertoire overlap was always slightly but never significantly higher in related than unrelated mother-child pairs. With a sensitivity of roughly 93 clones per million clonotypes, no persistent microchimeric T cell clones were detected. The study used deep NGS to compare TCR beta repertoires of mothers and children, seeking features distinguishing related mother-child pairs from unrelated individuals. Mothers averaged about 40 +/- 4 years of age and children averaged about 10 +/- 4 years. After adapter ligation with NEBNext reagents, the libraries were sequenced on Illumina HiSeq 2000 with 100+100 nt paired-end reads. To prevent cross-contamination, the mother and child libraries were prepared a month apart and were sequenced in separate runs. Between about 500,000 and 2,100,000 distinct TCR beta clonotypes were identified per donor. Naive TCR beta clonotypes were estimated from low-frequency clonotypes matched to each donor's FACS-determined naive share, without sorting.

The V and J genes are TRBV6-6 and TRBJ1-2; 9 middle bases align to TRBD1. Sequenced sample: blood. The TCR sequence derives from a boy aged 5-17 years in good health. In nucleotides, the sequence is TGTGCCAGCAGGGCCGGGACAGGGTTAAATGGCTACACCTTC. It translates to CASRAGTGLNGYTF.